This T cell receptor (beta chain) emerged from a study of tumor-infiltrating lymphocytes in primary liver carcinoma. General study points: Whereas tumor region pairs overlapped more, tumor-adjacent and tumor-blood pairs overlapped less.

Starting material of about 0.45 ug total RNA yielded TCR beta cDNA via a constant-region primer. Three nested multiplex PCR rounds, a slightly modified ARM-PCR method, built the TCR beta libraries. The study ran its first two PCR rounds for around 10 cycles each, using TRBV1-TRBV30 forward primers and a C-beta reverse primer. In TCRdb, the multiplex PCR reads were re-called with MiXCR into one record per CDR3 protein. The sample carries approximately 30,000 distinct CDR3 sequences, 71% recorded once. On this clonotype itself: Its antigen is currently unknown. The junction departs from germline at one end; a sequencing error may be responsible.

Taking about 18-32 mg of unsorted bulk tissue, the authors co-extracted RNA and DNA. CDR3 length: 14 amino acids. Germline CDR1 SGHAT, CDR2 FQNNGV. The receptor comes from a woman aged 25 to 45 with primary liver carcinoma and hepatitis B virus infection. Sequenced material: liver tumor tissue from sampling region 3. Noted subset: tumor region T3, left-lateral pole. The chain has TRBV11-2 and TRBJ2-3; D remains unclear. The CDR3: CLSSLVRSIDTQYF. The DNA of the CDR3 is TGTCTCAGCAGCTTAGTTAGGAGCATAGATACGCAGTATTTT.